Shown below are 22 T cell receptor beta chains from a single sample sequenced in a study of blood T cells in healthy people across ages. PCR was performed a second time for about 6 to 12 cycles using a sample-barcoded 5' primer and a J-beta primer mix. From the 5' RACE reads, TCRdb called clonotypes with MiXCR, one entry per CDR3 protein. Here the sample spans roughly 830,000 distinct CDR3 sequences, 60% to 80% being singletons. The sequencing input was blood. These receptors were obtained from a man aged 25 to 40 in good health.

A single count supports this clonotype. The V and J genes are TRBV6-5 and TRBJ2-5; TRBD1 agrees at 7 bases. V lost 2 bases and J lost 4; bases outside the gene matches: 4. Germline lookup yields CDR1 MNHEY and CDR2 SVGAGI. This CDR3 has 14 amino acids. The CDR3 DNA is TGTGCCAGCAGTTACGACAGGGATGGAGAGACCCAGTACTTC. Encoded protein: CASSYDRDGETQYF.

The rearrangement uses TRBV18 and TRBJ1-4; D possibly corresponds to TRBD1 (5 bases). The CDR3 is 14 amino acids. Germline V gives CDR1 KGHSH, CDR2 LQKENI. With 6 bases removed from V and 6 bases from J, the gap between germline ends came to 14 bases. CDR3 nucleotide sequence: TGTGCCAGCTCTCCCGGGACGTTTGATGAAAAACTGTTTTTT. Translation gives CASSPGTFDEKLFF.

V and J are TRBV9 and TRBJ1-2; TRBD1 matches at 8 bases. V was pared by 3 bases and J by 4 bases, with 8 bases of the junction left unmatched. The germline V gene encodes CDR1 SGDLS and CDR2 YYNGEE. CDR3 length equals 15 residues. The CDR3 reads CASSEMIDRGYGYTF. DNA for the CDR3: TGTGCCAGCAGCGAAATGATTGACAGGGGCTATGGCTACACCTTC.

This clonotype has more than one count but fewer than ten. The rearrangement uses TRBV27 and TRBJ2-7; a weak D match, TRBD2 (5 bases). This CDR3 is built from 12 residues. Germline V gene sequence: CDR1 MNHEY, CDR2 SMNVEV (reference sequence). Between the trimmed V and J ends, which lost 7 bases and 7 bases, there was a span of 14 bases. Here the CDR3 reads CASKGMEREQYF. CDR3 DNA: TGTGCCAGCAAAGGGATGGAGCGGGAGCAGTACTTC.

The J gene is TRBJ2-7, the V gene TRBV6-5; no clear D gene. The germline CDR1 and CDR2 sequences are MNHEY and SVGAGI. The CDR3 extends over 15 amino acids. V lost 6 bases and J lost 0, with 15 bases in between. CDR3 sequence: CASSPSLLSSYEQYF. CDR3 DNA: TGTGCCAGCAGCCCCAGTCTCTTGAGCTCCTACGAGCAGTACTTC.

This clonotype turned up a few times. The rearrangement links TRBV28 to TRBJ2-1; the match to TRBD2 covers 8 bases. The CDR3 is 16 residues long. CDR1 is MDHEN and CDR2 is SYDVKM in the germline V gene. V shed 6 bases, J shed 0 bases, and the junction held 7 bases outside the gene matches. CDR3 region: CASRSLAVSSYNEQFF. In DNA, the CDR3 is TGTGCCAGCAGGTCACTAGCGGTTAGCTCCTACAATGAGCAGTTCTTC.

On this clonotype: Compared with germline, one end of the junction differs, possibly owing to a read error. The chain recombines TRBV5-5 with TRBJ2-7; 8 bases are a match to TRBD1. TRBJ2-5 matches the DNA end more closely, so the J call is doubtful. The CDR3 spans 15 residues. The germline CDR1 and CDR2 sequences are SGHKS and YYEKEE (reference sequence). CDR3 region: CAGSFRGLRGETQYF. DNA for the CDR3: TGTGCCGGCAGCTTCAGGGGGCTTCGGGGAGAGACCCAGTACTTC.

The DNA for the CDR3 is TGTGCCAGCTCACCAGAAACCCTATACGAGCAGTACTTC. Its translation: CASSPETLYEQYF. This chain links TRBV18 with TRBJ2-4; D gene uncertain. The closer fit of TRBJ2-7 to the DNA end suggests the J call may be wrong. CDR3 length equals 13 residues. In germline, CDR1 is KGHSH, CDR2 LQKENI.

The chain links TRBV7-2 to TRBJ2-3; no clear D gene. V lost 5 bases and J 0 bases, leaving 6 bases between the germline ends. Per the germline V gene, CDR1 is SGHTA and CDR2 is FQGNSA. CDR3 length equals 13 residues. Written as DNA, the CDR3 is TGTGCCAGCAGCATGACTAGCACAGATACGCAGTATTTT. This gives the protein CASSMTSTDTQYF.

This clonotype appeared a single time. The chain carries TRBV5-1 and TRBJ2-2, with 8 bases that match TRBD1. V lost 1 base to trimming and J lost 1 base; unmatched junction nucleotides: 9. The germline V gene has CDR1 SGHRS and CDR2 YFSETQ. This CDR3 spans 18 amino acids. The CDR3 nucleotides are TGCGCCAGCAGCTTGTCCCCAACAGGGACAGGGAACACCGGGGAGCTGTTTTTT. Its translation: CASSLSPTGTGNTGELFF.

The sample holds a few counts of this clonotype. The V call is TRBV4-3, the J call TRBJ1-2, with a tentative D call TRBD1 (5 bases). This CDR3 has 13 amino acids. V was shortened by 2 bases and J by 7 bases, with 11 bases between the two germline ends. Germline V gene data show CDR1 as LGHNA and CDR2 as YSLEER. In DNA form, the CDR3 reads TGCGCCAGCAGCCAATCGCTGACAGTTGGCTACACCTTC. Amino acid sequence: CASSQSLTVGYTF.

This clonotype was found a few times. J is TRBJ2-1 and V is TRBV20-1, with D possibly being TRBD2 (5 bases). The CDR3 loop spans 16 amino acids. V was cut by 0 bases and J by 6 bases, with 18 bases left in between. Germline CDR1 is DFQATT and CDR2 is SNEGSKA (reference sequence). CDR3 coding DNA: TGCAGTGCTAGAGATCCCGGGATATCCTTGAGCAATGAGCAGTTCTTC. Translating it yields CSARDPGISLSNEQFF.

This chain joins TRBV7-9 and TRBJ2-3; D might be TRBD1 (6 bases). CDR1 is SEHNR, CDR2 FQNEAQ, per germline (reference sequence). The CDR3 extends over 16 amino acids. V was shortened by 6 bases and J by 3 bases, with 19 bases between the two germline ends. The DNA for the CDR3 is TGTGCCAGCAGAGATACAGGGCAAAGAAGGACAGATACGCAGTATTTT. Residues: CASRDTGQRRTDTQYF.

This clonotype was detected a few times. The chain links TRBV6-5 to TRBJ2-7; 7 positions match TRBD2. CDR1 and CDR2 (germline): MNHEY, SVGAGI. CDR3 length equals 14 residues. V lost 7 bases, J lost 2 bases, and 8 bases stayed unmatched. This chain's CDR3 is CASKSRGTTYEQYF. CDR3 DNA sequence: TGTGCCAGCAAATCGCGGGGGACGACCTACGAGCAGTACTTC.

V usage is TRBV5-1 and J usage is TRBJ2-5, with 9 bases lining up with TRBD1. Germline V lookup: CDR1 SGHRS, CDR2 YFSETQ. V was clipped by 0 bases and J by 5 bases; unmatched bases: 5. This CDR3 has 15 amino acids. In DNA form, the CDR3 reads TGCGCCAGCAGCTTGGAGTACAGGGGGCGTGAGACCCAGTACTTC. It is translated as CASSLEYRGRETQYF. The full variable domain, rest sourced from reference TRBV5-1 and TRBJ2-5, is KAGVTQTPRYLIKTRGQQVTLSCSPISGHRSVSWYQQTPGQGLQFLFEYFSETQRNKGNFPGRFSGRQFSNSRSEMNVSTLELGDSALYLCASSLEYRGRETQYFGPGTRLLVL.

The chain recombines TRBV18 with TRBJ1-2; possibly TRBD1 for D (5 bases). Germline CDR1 is KGHSH and CDR2 is LQKENI. CDR3 size: 15 residues. The ends were cut back, 4 bases at V and 1 base at J, with 13 bases in the middle. DNA of the CDR3: TGTGCCAGCTCACAAGACAGCCTCCTTAACTATGGCTACACCTTC. Its protein is CASSQDSLLNYGYTF. Supplemented by reference TRBV18 and TRBJ1-2, the full variable domain reads NAGVMQNPRHLVRRRGQEARLRCSPMKGHSHVYWYRQLPEEGLKFMVYLQKENIIDESGMPKERFSAEFPKEGPSILRIQQVVRGDSAAYFCASSQDSLLNYGYTFGSGTRLTVV.

The sample holds many counts of this clonotype. The J gene is TRBJ2-5, the V gene TRBV7-9, with D uncertain. Germline V gene lookup returns CDR1 SEHNR and CDR2 FQNEAQ (reference sequence). CDR3 length: 13 amino acids. Trimming removed 5 bases from V and 9 bases from J, with 16 bases in between. CDR3 bases: TGTGCCAGCAGCCCCAAAGGGTCCGAGGCCCAGTACTTC. Its translation: CASSPKGSEAQYF.

The chain is built from TRBV3-1 and TRBJ2-4; perhaps TRBD1 as D (6 bases). Gene TRBJ2-7 matches the end of the DNA better, so the J call may be wrong. The germline gives CDR1 LGHDT, CDR2 YNNKEL (reference sequence). CDR3 length: 16 amino acids. The chain's CDR3 is CASSQDPTQQGYEQYF. The DNA for the CDR3 is TGTGCCAGCAGCCAAGATCCCACCCAACAGGGCTACGAGCAGTACTTC.

The V and J genes are TRBV21-1 and TRBJ2-7; TRBD1, the D gene given by the table, was not confirmed from the DNA. TRBV21-1 is a known pseudogene. CDR3 length equals 15 residues. The DNA for the CDR3 is TGTGCCAGCAGCAAAAAAGGGGACAGGAAGGACGAGCAGTACTTC. Its translation: CASSKKGDRKDEQYF.

There are a few counts of this clonotype. The J gene is TRBJ1-1, the V gene TRBV25-1; a weak D match, TRBD1 (6 bases). The CDR3 is 13 amino acids. Per the germline V gene, CDR1 is MGHDK and CDR2 is SYGVNS. V was shortened by 3 bases and J by 5 bases, with 10 bases between the two germline ends. CDR3 DNA: TGTGCCAGCAGTGATTTAGGGGGGACTGAAGCTTTCTTT. This gives the protein CASSDLGGTEAFF. Full variable domain (outside the CDR3, taken from reference TRBV25-1 and TRBJ1-1): EADIYQTPRYLVIGTGKKITLECSQTMGHDKMYWYQQDPGMELHLIHYSYGVNSTEKGDLSSESTVSRIRTEHFPLTLESARPSHTSQYLCASSDLGGTEAFFGQGTRLTVV.

V usage is TRBV20-1 and J usage is TRBJ1-5, with 8 bases aligning to TRBD1. Germline CDR1 reads DFQATT; CDR2 reads SNEGSKA (reference sequence). The CDR3 has 14 residues. V shed 3 bases and J 4 bases; nucleotides not matched to a gene: 5. DNA of the CDR3: TGCAGTGCTAGTCGGGACAGGCTGAATCAGCCCCAGCATTTT. Its protein product is CSASRDRLNQPQHF.

V is TRBV12-3 or TRBV12-4 and J is TRBJ1-5; TRBD1 agrees at 7 bases. The CDR3 covers 14 residues. Trimming cost V 5 bases and J 3 bases; bases outside gene matches: 4. CDR3 sequence reads: CASSPDRVNQPQHF. In nucleotides, the CDR3 is TGTGCCAGCAGTCCTGACAGGGTCAATCAGCCCCAGCATTTT.